These 24 T cell receptor beta chains were sequenced from one sample in a study of technical replicates of blood from several donors. Repertoires were generated with immunoSEQ multiplex PCR, while TCRdb's copy carries only in-frame clones and drops some. The sample shows around 79,000 clones, 80% to 95% of them seen only once. Sample: T cells isolated from PBMCs. All receptors come from a human donor in good health. Some clones in this sample may be carry-over from other donors' samples.

The chain uses TRBV5-4 and TRBJ1-1; 7 nucleotides align to TRBD1. Germline V CDR1 and CDR2: SGHNT, YYREEE (reference sequence). The CDR3 has 14 amino acids. Trimming removed 3 bases from V and 3 bases from J; junction bases left unmatched: 5. The CDR3 here is CASSYRGGDTEAFF. The CDR3 nucleotides read TGTGCCAGCAGCTACAGGGGTGGAGACACTGAAGCTTTCTTT.

The chain joins TRBV7-2 to TRBJ1-2, with D possibly matching TRBD1 (5 bases). There are 15 residues in the CDR3. V was trimmed by 5 bases and J by 7 bases, leaving 20 bases between them. Germline values: CDR1 SGHTA, CDR2 FQGNSA. CDR3 residues: CASSNVGRGGFGYTF. The CDR3 bases are TGTGCCAGCAGCAATGTGGGACGGGGAGGCTTTGGCTACACCTTC.

V gene TRBV18 combines with J gene TRBJ2-5; 8 nucleotides agree with TRBD2. Per the germline V gene, CDR1 is KGHSH and CDR2 is LQKENI. This CDR3 spans 15 amino acids. V was pared by 2 bases and J by 3 bases, with 5 bases of the junction left unmatched. CDR3 nucleotide sequence: TGTGCCAGCTCACCAACAGAAGCGGGAGAAGAGACCCAGTACTTC. It encodes CASSPTEAGEETQYF.

The CDR3 nucleotides are TGTGCCAGCAGCGGGGACAGAACCTACGAGCAGTACTTC. Amino acid sequence: CASSGDRTYEQYF. The chain employs TRBV13 and TRBJ2-7; 7 nucleotides agree with TRBD1. This CDR3 is built from 13 residues. V was pared by 5 bases and J by 2 bases, with 3 bases of the junction left unmatched. The germline gives CDR1 PRHDT, CDR2 FYEKMQ (reference sequence).

The J gene is TRBJ2-3, the V gene TRBV5-4, with TRBD2 identical over 7 bases. With 3 bases clipped from V and 1 base from J, the junction kept 2 bases outside the gene matches. CDR1 and CDR2 (germline): SGHNT, YYREEE (reference sequence). The CDR3 is made up of 14 amino acids. The CDR3 loop reads CASSSAGGTDTQYF. DNA for the CDR3: TGTGCCAGCAGCTCGGCGGGGGGCACAGATACGCAGTATTTT.

V usage is TRBV7-2 and J usage is TRBJ2-3; the D gene is possibly TRBD2 (6 bases). Germline-derived CDR1 and CDR2 are SGHTA and FQGNSA. Deletions cut 3 bases from V and 0 bases from J, with 16 bases between. The CDR3 spans 17 residues. DNA for the CDR3: TGTGCCAGCAGCTTTCTGGTAGCGGTAGCTAGCACAGATACGCAGTATTTT. This encodes CASSFLVAVASTDTQYF.

In this sample, this clone turned up a few times. The CDR3 nucleotides are TGTGCTAGTGGGCTGGGCGACGGCTCGTACACTGAAGCTTTCTTT. This codes for CASGLGDGSYTEAFF. The chain joins TRBV12-5 to TRBJ1-1; unclear D gene. V was pared by 6 bases and J by 3 bases, with 17 bases between. CDR1 LGHNT and CDR2 FRNRAP come from the germline V gene. This CDR3 is 15 amino acids long.

The chain links TRBV9 to TRBJ2-7; D is uncertain. Germline values: CDR1 SGDLS, CDR2 YYNGEE. V dropped 3 bases and J dropped 3 bases, with 10 bases sitting between them. The CDR3 consists of 13 residues. The CDR3 region has the DNA TGTGCCAGCAGCGATTTCACTGGCTACGAGCAGTACTTC. Protein: CASSDFTGYEQYF.

The chain joins TRBV15 to TRBJ2-7, with D perhaps TRBD2 (5 bases). V dropped 3 bases and J dropped 1 base, with 10 bases sitting between them. The CDR3 totals 14 residues. CDR1 is LNHNV, CDR2 YYDKDF, per germline (reference sequence). The chain's CDR3 is CATSRTGISYEQYF. CDR3 in DNA: TGTGCCACCAGCAGGACGGGGATTTCCTACGAGCAGTACTTC. Complete variable domain (other parts from reference TRBV15 and TRBJ2-7): DAMVIQNPRYQVTQFGKPVTLSCSQTLNHNVMYWYQQKSSQAPKLLFHYYDKDFNNEADTPDNFQSRRPNTSFCFLDIRSPGLGDTAMYLCATSRTGISYEQYFGPGTRLTVT.

The V and J genes are TRBV6-6 and TRBJ2-1; 9 bases line up with TRBD1. The germline V gene encodes CDR1 MNHNY and CDR2 SVGAGI (reference sequence). V trimming: 6 bases; J trimming: 5 bases; junction bases outside the gene matches: 8. CDR3 size: 15 residues. CDR3 region: CASSEFGTGNNEQFF. The CDR3 nucleotides are TGTGCCAGCAGCGAATTCGGGACAGGGAACAATGAGCAGTTCTTC.

This clone has just one count. The V call is TRBV6-1, the J call TRBJ2-7; D unresolved. Between the trimmed V and J ends, which lost 1 base and 2 bases, there was a span of 9 bases. The V gene's germline CDR1 is MNHNS and CDR2 SASEGT. The CDR3 contains 14 residues. The DNA of the CDR3 is TGTGCCAGCAGTGAAGGGCAGGTCACCTACGAGCAGTACTTC. It encodes CASSEGQVTYEQYF.

The chain carries TRBV29-1 and TRBJ2-5, with D perhaps TRBD2 (7 bases). Trimming stripped 6 bases from V and 5 bases from J, with 25 bases between. CDR1 is SQVTM, CDR2 ANQGSEA, per germline. There are 16 residues in the CDR3. CDR3 nucleotides: TGCAGCGTGGGAGGGGGTATTGCGGGGATATATGAGACCCAGTACTTC. It encodes CSVGGGIAGIYETQYF. Full variable domain (outside the CDR3, taken from reference TRBV29-1 and TRBJ2-5): SAVISQKPSRDICQRGTSLTIQCQVDSQVTMMFWYRQQPGQSLTLIATANQGSEATYESGFVIDKFPISRPNLTFSTLTVSNMSPEDSSIYLCSVGGGIAGIYETQYFGPGTRLLVL.

J is TRBJ1-1 and V is TRBV21-1. TRBV21-1 is a listed pseudogene. This CDR3 contains 18 residues. The CDR3 DNA is TGTGCCAGCAGCACTTGGGAGGGGGGAGTTCGGATGAACACTGAAGCTTTCTTT. Translated, it gives CASSTWEGGVRMNTEAFF.

This chain uses TRBV19 with TRBJ2-1, with 9 bases lining up with TRBD2. The CDR3 covers 15 residues. Germline V gives CDR1 LNHDA, CDR2 SQIVND (reference sequence). V gave up 8 bases and J gave up 2 bases; unmatched junction bases: 7. The CDR3 protein is CASSIRTSAYNEQFF. In nucleotides, the CDR3 is TGTGCCAGTTCCATCCGGACTAGCGCCTACAATGAGCAGTTCTTC.

This clone was observed once. The V and J genes are TRBV6-5 and TRBJ2-5; 12 bases fit TRBD1. The CDR3 is made up of 15 amino acids. Germline CDR1 is MNHEY and CDR2 is SVGAGI. The J segment lost 4 bases and the V segment lost 6 bases, leaving 6 bases of the junction unmatched. Here the CDR3 reads CASRRRDRGRETQYF. The DNA of the CDR3 is TGTGCCAGCAGACGCCGGGACAGGGGGCGAGAGACCCAGTACTTC.

V gene TRBV27 combines with J gene TRBJ2-1; D is perhaps TRBD1 (5 bases). Germline V CDR1 and CDR2: MNHEY, SMNVEV (reference sequence). V gave up 1 base and J gave up 2 bases, with 6 bases separating them. The CDR3 extends over 14 amino acids. The CDR3 nucleotides read TGTGCCAGCAGTTTATTCAGGGCCTACAATGAGCAGTTCTTC. It yields the protein CASSLFRAYNEQFF.

The V and J genes are TRBV7-2 and TRBJ1-2, with 9 bases fitting TRBD1. V gave up 4 bases and J gave up 6 bases; unmatched junction bases: 6. CDR3 length: 14 amino acids. Germline V gene lookup returns CDR1 SGHTA and CDR2 FQGNSA. For the CDR3, the DNA is TGTGCCAGCAGCTCAACAGGGGGCGCGGATGGCTACACCTTC. This codes for CASSSTGGADGYTF.

The chain couples TRBV27 to TRBJ1-5; weak D call: TRBD1 (6 bases). Per the germline V gene, CDR1 is MNHEY and CDR2 is SMNVEV (reference sequence). V was trimmed by 4 bases and J by 6 bases, leaving 16 bases between them. CDR3 length: 15 amino acids. CDR3 DNA: TGTGCCAGCAGTTCGGCCAGGGGAATGAGTCAGCCCCAGCATTTT. This encodes CASSSARGMSQPQHF.

This chain links TRBV4-3 with TRBJ2-1; D possibly corresponds to TRBD1 (6 bases). The CDR3 covers 17 residues. V gave up 0 bases and J gave up 4 bases, with 16 bases separating them. Germline loops: CDR1 LGHNA, CDR2 YSLEER. CDR3 sequence: CASSQEPQGASYNEQFF. The CDR3 bases are TGCGCCAGCAGCCAAGAACCACAGGGCGCGTCGTACAATGAGCAGTTCTTC.

The V call is TRBV2, the J call TRBJ1-2; D not resolved. The V gene's germline CDR1 is SNHLY and CDR2 FYNNEI. CDR3 length equals 13 residues. V was shortened by 7 bases and J by 2 bases, with 11 bases between the two germline ends. The CDR3 here is CASTQEANYGYTF. DNA of the CDR3: TGTGCCAGCACCCAGGAGGCAAACTATGGCTACACCTTC.

For the CDR3, the DNA is TGCGCCAGCAGCCAAGATACCGGGTCCTTTAACTATGGCTACACCTTC. Translated, it gives CASSQDTGSFNYGYTF. The gene calls are TRBV4-3 and TRBJ1-2; D unclear. This CDR3 is 16 amino acids long. The germline V gene encodes CDR1 LGHNA and CDR2 YSLEER. Trimming left V 0 bases short and J 1 base short, with 12 bases between.

The chain links TRBV6-1 to TRBJ2-2; 11 nucleotides line up with TRBD1. With V trimmed by 5 bases and J by 6 bases, 5 bases remained unmatched. The CDR3 contains 15 residues. Germline loops: CDR1 MNHNS, CDR2 SASEGT. CDR3 loop: CASSFRTGGSGELFF. The CDR3 bases are TGTGCCAGCAGTTTTAGGACAGGGGGCTCCGGGGAGCTGTTTTTT.

This rearrangement joins TRBV9 to TRBJ2-5; possible D gene TRBD2, 6 bases. CDR1 and CDR2 (germline): SGDLS, YYNGEE. Trimming cost V 0 bases and J 5 bases, with 14 bases left between them. The length of the CDR3 is 15 residues. CDR3 amino acids: CASSVGASSAETQYF. The CDR3 coding sequence is TGTGCCAGCAGCGTAGGCGCTTCTAGCGCGGAGACCCAGTACTTC.

The rearrangement uses TRBV4-2 and TRBJ2-1; 16 nucleotides agree with TRBD2. CDR1 and CDR2 from the germline V gene are LGHNA and YNFKEQ. The CDR3 covers 16 residues. V shed 3 bases and J 9 bases; nucleotides not matched to a gene: 5. CDR3 protein: CASSHGTSGREAEQFF. In nucleotides, the CDR3 is TGTGCCAGCAGCCATGGGACTAGCGGGAGGGAAGCTGAGCAGTTCTTC.